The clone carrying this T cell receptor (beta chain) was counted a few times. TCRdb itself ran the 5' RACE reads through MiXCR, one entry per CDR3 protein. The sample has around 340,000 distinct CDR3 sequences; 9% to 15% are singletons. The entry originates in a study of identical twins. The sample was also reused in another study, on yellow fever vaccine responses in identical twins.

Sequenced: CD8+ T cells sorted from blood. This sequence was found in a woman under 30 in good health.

The CDR3: CSASTLGRDTGELFF. The DNA for the CDR3 is TGCAGTGCTTCCACCCTGGGACGAGACACCGGGGAGCTGTTTTTT. This chain links TRBV20-1 with TRBJ2-2; D may match TRBD1 or TRBD2 (5 bases each). The CDR3 is 15 residues long. V was clipped by 5 bases and J by 3 bases, with 16 bases between them. The V gene's germline CDR1 is DFQATT and CDR2 SNEGSKA (reference sequence).